This TCR beta chain was sequenced in a study of blood T cell repertoires in COVID-19. About the research overall: COVID-19 samples, acute and convalescent, were from the United States, Italy and Spain. Sample material is recorded as cDNA or gDNA derived from T cells, B-cell-depleted T cells, or PBMCs.

Original handling: The authors estimated nucleated cell counts from reference gene primer amplification. Sequenced by immunoSEQ multiplex PCR; TCRdb stores in-frame clones only, minus some. V, J and clone size are those of that table, while D and trimming were read from the DNA. This sample yields roughly 66,000 clones, of which approximately 91% are seen a single time; approximately 7.9% belongs to the top ten. Germline V gene sequence: CDR1 SNHLY, CDR2 FYNNEI. V lost 9 bases and J lost 6, with 17 bases in between. This CDR3 contains 13 residues. Material: peripheral blood. This TCR came from a human donor in a cohort sampled during active COVID-19. The V call is TRBV2, the J call TRBJ1-1; tentative D call: TRBD1 (5 bases). This chain's CDR3 is CASWRDGLSEAFF. The CDR3 nucleotides read TGTGCCAGTTGGCGGGACGGACTCTCTGAAGCTTTCTTT.